These 24 T cell receptor beta chains came from one sample sequenced in a study of blood T cell repertoires in COVID-19 (dated by TCRdb to about 2020). The library was made by the immunoSEQ multiplex PCR assay. The immuneACCESS repertoire file appears here via TCRdb, limited to in-frame rearrangements. These files lack a portion of the clones; in checked studies, under half of the deficit traces to unresolved V genes, and the cause of the others is not known. This sample holds some 170,000 clones; 75% to 80% were observed only once. Roughly 7.8% of the sample is held by the ten biggest clonotypes. Sequenced material: peripheral blood. The receptor set was obtained from a woman between 45 and 65 years old with active or convalescent COVID-19.

The J gene is TRBJ2-3, the V gene TRBV7-3; 9 bases are a match to TRBD2. J lost 3 bases, V lost 0 bases, and 1 base had no gene match. The CDR3 length is 15 residues. In germline, CDR1 is SGHTA, CDR2 FQGTGA. The CDR3 DNA is TGTGCCAGCAGCTTAACTAGCGGGAGTACAGATACGCAGTATTTT. This sequence encodes CASSLTSGSTDTQYF.

The chain employs TRBV11-2 and TRBJ2-1; D is unclear. CDR1 and CDR2 (germline): SGHAT, FQNNGV. The V end was cut by 4 bases, the J end by 3 bases, with 13 bases between. This CDR3 spans 15 amino acids. CDR3 amino acids: CASSYGQVGYNEQFF. CDR3 in DNA: TGTGCCAGCAGCTATGGGCAGGTAGGCTACAATGAGCAGTTCTTC.

J is TRBJ2-2 and V is TRBV5-1, with 11 bases fitting TRBD1. CDR1 SGHRS and CDR2 YFSETQ come from the germline V gene. This CDR3 region has 16 residues. The ends lost 5 bases at V and 7 bases at J; junction bases unmatched: 10. In DNA, the CDR3 is TGCGCCAGCAGGGATACCGGGACAGGGGGTGTCGGGGAGCTGTTTTTT. Its translation is CASRDTGTGGVGELFF. Looking up the rest from reference TRBV5-1 and TRBJ2-2 gives the full variable domain: KAGVTQTPRYLIKTRGQQVTLSCSPISGHRSVSWYQQTPGQGLQFLFEYFSETQRNKGNFPGRFSGRQFSNSRSEMNVSTLELGDSALYLCASRDTGTGGVGELFFGEGSRLTVL.

The V and J genes are TRBV11-1 and TRBJ2-2, with D possibly being TRBD1 (6 bases). Germline CDR1 and CDR2: SGHAT and FQDESV (reference sequence). Trimming took off 1 base at V and 2 bases at J, with 11 bases between the two ends. CDR3 length: 16 residues. CDR3 region: CASSLEAGVNTGELFF. As DNA, the CDR3 is TGTGCCAGCAGCTTAGAGGCAGGGGTTAACACCGGGGAGCTGTTTTTT. Full variable domain (rest looked up from reference TRBV11-1 and TRBJ2-2): EAEVAQSPRYKITEKSQAVAFWCDPISGHATLYWYRQILGQGPELLVQFQDESVVDDSQLPKDRFSAERLKGVDSTLKIQPAELGDSAMYLCASSLEAGVNTGELFFGEGSRLTVL.

The chain has TRBV27 and TRBJ1-1; D may be TRBD1 (5 bases). This CDR3 has 14 residues. The germline V gene encodes CDR1 MNHEY and CDR2 SMNVEV (reference sequence). The V and J ends lost 3 bases and 0 bases respectively, with 8 bases between them. CDR3 sequence (DNA): TGTGCCAGCAGTTTGGGGGGGATGAACACTGAAGCTTTCTTT. It is translated as CASSLGGMNTEAFF.

V usage is TRBV19 and J usage is TRBJ1-2; possible D gene TRBD1, 6 bases. The CDR3 loop spans 13 amino acids. The ends were cut back, 6 bases at V and 7 bases at J, with 15 bases in the middle. Germline CDR1 and CDR2: LNHDA and SQIVND (reference sequence). DNA for the CDR3: TGTGCCAGTAGCCTCGGACAGAAACTTGGCTACACCTTC. Translating it yields CASSLGQKLGYTF.

In this sample, this clone turned up a few times. V usage is TRBV4-3 and J usage is TRBJ1-1, with TRBD1 as a possible D gene (6 bases). With 0 bases removed from V and 10 bases from J, the gap between germline ends came to 9 bases. This CDR3 spans 12 amino acids. Per germline, CDR1 LGHNA and CDR2 YSLEER. The CDR3 loop reads CASSQDGRGAFF. The CDR3 coding sequence is TGCGCCAGCAGCCAAGATGGCAGGGGAGCTTTCTTT.

The V gene is TRBV9, the J gene TRBJ1-4, with TRBD1 matching over 7 bases. V was pared by 3 bases and J by 8 bases, with 7 bases of the junction left unmatched. Germline values: CDR1 SGDLS, CDR2 YYNGEE. This CDR3 contains 14 residues. CDR3 in DNA: TGTGCCAGCAGCGCCAACCACAGGGGAGAAAAACTGTTTTTT. Its protein is CASSANHRGEKLFF.

The gene calls are TRBV11-1 and TRBJ2-4; the D gene is possibly TRBD1 (5 bases). V lost 8 bases, J lost 0 bases, and 14 bases lay in between. Germline lookup yields CDR1 SGHAT and CDR2 FQDESV (reference sequence). This CDR3 comprises 15 residues. The CDR3 here is CASGSTELAKNIQYF. CDR3 DNA: TGTGCCAGCGGCTCGACAGAGCTAGCCAAAAACATTCAGTACTTC.

This rearrangement joins TRBV6-5 to TRBJ1-6, with D perhaps TRBD1 (6 bases). Germline V gene sequence: CDR1 MNHEY, CDR2 SVGAGI. V shed 6 bases and J shed 4 bases, with 13 bases lying between them. The CDR3 contains 15 residues. CDR3 amino acids: CASRQGGGYNSPLHF. CDR3 nucleotide sequence: TGTGCCAGCAGACAGGGTGGGGGTTATAATTCACCCCTCCACTTT.

The chain carries TRBV12-3 or TRBV12-4 and TRBJ1-1; D possibly corresponds to TRBD1 (6 bases). CDR3 length: 12 amino acids. V dropped 6 bases and J dropped 8 bases, with 13 bases sitting between them. CDR3 in amino acids: CASSRDRTEAFF. The CDR3 nucleotides are TGTGCCAGCAGCCGCGACAGGACCGAAGCTTTCTTT.

The chain couples TRBV10-1 to TRBJ2-7, with TRBD1 matching over 9 bases. The CDR3 consists of 13 residues. Germline V CDR1 and CDR2: WNHNN, SYGVQD (reference sequence). V shed 4 bases and J 5 bases; nucleotides not matched to a gene: 3. This CDR3 is CASSGDRVDEQYF. As DNA, the CDR3 is TGCGCCAGCAGTGGGGACAGGGTGGACGAGCAGTACTTC.

V and J are TRBV10-2 and TRBJ1-3, with a possible D match to TRBD1 (5 bases). The V end lost 5 bases, the J end lost 0 bases, and 14 bases lay between the germline ends. Germline assignment: CDR1 WSHSY and CDR2 SAAADI. The CDR3 has 16 amino acids. CDR3 region: CASSLGGTISGNTIYF. As DNA, the CDR3 is TGCGCCAGCAGTCTCGGGGGGACTATCTCTGGAAACACCATATATTTT.

This chain uses TRBV28 with TRBJ1-4; 11 nucleotides match TRBD1. The CDR3 is 15 residues long. The junction had 9 bases not matched to a gene; V was cut back by 8 bases and J by 7 bases. Germline loops: CDR1 MDHEN, CDR2 SYDVKM. The CDR3 sequence is CASRSMDRGLEKLFF. The CDR3 nucleotides are TGTGCCAGCCGATCTATGGACAGGGGGCTTGAAAAACTGTTTTTT.

This chain connects TRBV30 to TRBJ1-1; TRBD1 matches 7 bases. The J segment lost 4 bases and the V segment lost 4 bases, leaving 3 bases of the junction unmatched. From germline, CDR1 is GTSNPN and CDR2 SVGIG (reference sequence). This CDR3 region has 12 residues. CDR3 DNA sequence: TGTGCCTGGAAGGGGGCTGGCACTGAAGCTTTCTTT. Residues: CAWKGAGTEAFF.

This chain connects TRBV29-1 to TRBJ2-1, with D perhaps matching TRBD1 (5 bases). The CDR3 extends over 12 amino acids. Trimming stripped 4 bases from V and 5 bases from J, with 9 bases between. Germline CDR1 SQVTM, CDR2 ANQGSEA. CDR3 protein: CSVALGDNEQFF. CDR3 DNA: TGCAGCGTTGCTTTAGGGGACAATGAGCAGTTCTTC.

The CDR3 nucleotides are TGCGCCAGCAGCCAAGACCCGGGATCTGACACCGGGGAGCTGTTTTTT. As protein: CASSQDPGSDTGELFF. The V and J genes are TRBV4-3 and TRBJ2-2; possible D gene TRBD2, 5 bases. With 0 bases removed from V and 3 bases from J, the gap between germline ends came to 11 bases. There are 16 residues in the CDR3. CDR1 is LGHNA, CDR2 YSLEER, per germline.

This chain's CDR3 is CASSLDFQGEFF. The CDR3 DNA is TGTGCCAGCAGCTTAGATTTCCAGGGGGAGTTCTTC. The J gene is TRBJ2-1, the V gene TRBV11-2; TRBD1 aligns across 7 bases. CDR3 length: 12 residues. Germline CDR1 is SGHAT and CDR2 is FQNNGV. The ends lost 0 bases at V and 14 bases at J; junction bases unmatched: 4.

The chain employs TRBV7-9 and TRBJ2-7; 7 nucleotides agree with TRBD1. The CDR3 contains 15 residues. Germline loops: CDR1 SEHNR, CDR2 FQNEAQ (reference sequence). V dropped 3 bases and J dropped 0; count of bases not matched to a gene: 5. The CDR3 DNA reads TGTGCCAGCAGCTTGGGGACAGCATACTCCTACGAGCAGTACTTC. The encoded protein is CASSLGTAYSYEQYF.

The V call is TRBV7-2, the J call TRBJ1-1, with D maybe TRBD1 (6 bases). The CDR3 is 15 amino acids. The V end lost 5 bases, the J end lost 4 bases, and 17 bases lay between the germline ends. Germline V gene lookup returns CDR1 SGHTA and CDR2 FQGNSA. As DNA, the CDR3 is TGTGCCAGCAGCCCCATCCTGGGGGCGGTCACTGAAGCTTTCTTT. It codes for CASSPILGAVTEAFF. The variable domain in full, with the rest retrieved from reference TRBV7-2 and TRBJ1-1, is GAGVSQSPSNKVTEKGKDVELRCDPISGHTALYWYRQSLGQGLEFLIYFQGNSAPDKSGLPSDRFSAERTGGSVSTLTIQRTQQEDSAVYLCASSPILGAVTEAFFGQGTRLTVV.

This clone was counted a few times. J is TRBJ1-4 and V is TRBV30; 8 bases match TRBD1. The CDR3 consists of 15 residues. With V trimmed by 2 bases and J by 7 bases, 9 bases remained unmatched. Germline values: CDR1 GTSNPN, CDR2 SVGIG (reference sequence). CDR3 sequence (DNA): TGTGCCTGGAGTTCATCAGGGGGCGTGGGTGAAAAACTGTTTTTT. Protein: CAWSSSGGVGEKLFF.

In DNA, the CDR3 is TGTGCCAGCAGCCAAGAGCCTACTAGCGGGAGGAACACCGGGGAGCTGTTTTTT. Its protein product is CASSQEPTSGRNTGELFF. The chain is built from TRBV4-2 and TRBJ2-2, with 11 bases lining up with TRBD2. There are 18 residues in the CDR3. Germline CDR1 reads LGHNA; CDR2 reads YNFKEQ. Trimming at V came to 0 bases and at J to 1 base, leaving 4 bases not matched to a gene.

This chain links TRBV30 with TRBJ1-1; D gene ambiguous. Trimming removed 0 bases at V and 0 bases at J, with 14 bases between. CDR1 GTSNPN and CDR2 SVGIG come from the germline V gene (reference sequence). The CDR3 totals 16 residues. CDR3 bases: TGTGCCTGGAGTGTCCCCAGCGGACGGATGAACACTGAAGCTTTCTTT. Translated, it gives CAWSVPSGRMNTEAFF.

This chain joins TRBV30 and TRBJ1-3; TRBD1 matches 10 bases. The germline V gene encodes CDR1 GTSNPN and CDR2 SVGIG (reference sequence). The length of the CDR3 is 19 residues. Unmatched junction bases numbered 13, after V lost 2 bases and J lost 0 bases. CDR3 DNA sequence: TGTGCCTGGAGTCCGATAAGGGGACAGGGGATTAGCTCTGGAAACACCATATATTTT. This encodes CAWSPIRGQGISSGNTIYF. Supplemented by reference TRBV30 and TRBJ1-3, the full variable domain reads SQTIHQWPATLVQPVGSPLSLECTVEGTSNPNLYWYRQAAGRGLQLLFYSVGIGQISSEVPQNLSASRPQDRQFILSSKKLLLSDSGFYLCAWSPIRGQGISSGNTIYFGEGSWLTVV.